Following are 27 T cell receptor beta chains from one sample sequenced in a study of CD8+CD57+ T cells in acquired aplastic anemia. Both TCR beta VDJ combination and CDR3 sequence profiling were carried out. Genomic DNA was the template for this profiling. MiXCR was run by TCRdb on the reads, yielding one entry per CDR3 protein. The sample carries a few hundred thousand distinct CDR3 sequences, around 32% recorded once. The specimen was sorted CD4+, CD8+, or CD8+CD57+ T cells (not recorded which) from PBMCs. These receptors came from a human donor in good health, serving as a control.

There are many counts of this clonotype. This sequence joins TRBV20-1 and TRBJ2-7; the D call may be TRBD1 or TRBD2 (5 bases each). The ends were cut back, 6 bases at V and 5 bases at J, with 17 bases in the middle. The CDR3 has 13 residues. Germline values: CDR1 DFQATT, CDR2 SNEGSKA (reference sequence). The CDR3 loop reads CSAETGGSDEQYF. CDR3 nucleotides: TGCAGTGCCGAGACTGGGGGTAGCGACGAGCAGTACTTC.

There are a few counts of this clonotype. The junction departs from the called germline gene at one end, perhaps through a read error. The gene calls are TRBV11-2 and TRBJ2-3; 8 nucleotides match TRBD2. CDR3 size: 17 residues. Germline CDR1 and CDR2: SGHAT and FQNNGV. Here the CDR3 reads CASSLDLSGGPPDTQYF. The CDR3 nucleotides read TGTGCCAGCAGCCTAGATTTATCGGGGGGGCCCCCAGATACGCAGTATTTT.

Notes on this clonotype: With a much larger clone just one base away, this may be a read error. The chain recombines TRBV6-1 with TRBJ2-7, with D tentatively TRBD2 (5 bases). This CDR3 has 14 amino acids. Trimming removed 5 bases at V and 0 bases at J, with 11 bases between. Germline-derived CDR1 and CDR2 are MNHNS and SASEGT. Here the CDR3 reads CASSRTVNSYEQYF. CDR3 DNA sequence: TGTGCCAGCAGTCGGACTGTGAACTCCTACGAGCAGTACTTC.

The rearrangement joins TRBV7-9 to TRBJ1-4; TRBD1 matches 7 bases. From germline, CDR1 is SEHNR and CDR2 FQNEAQ (reference sequence). The ends lost 6 bases at V and 0 bases at J; junction bases unmatched: 4. This CDR3 has 15 residues. The CDR3 nucleotides are TGTGCCAGCAGTTGGACAGGAACAACTAATGAAAAACTGTTTTTT. This codes for CASSWTGTTNEKLFF.

V usage is TRBV15 and J usage is TRBJ1-2; 9 bases agree with TRBD1. The CDR3 covers 14 residues. With 3 bases clipped from V and 4 bases from J, the junction kept 3 bases outside the gene matches. Germline CDR1 LNHNV, CDR2 YYDKDF (reference sequence). In nucleotides, the CDR3 is TGTGCCACCAGCAGGGGACAGGGAATCTATGGCTACACCTTC. Translating gives CATSRGQGIYGYTF.

In the case of this clonotype: One end of the junction fails to match germline, which may point to a read error. The chain uses TRBV9 and TRBJ1-1; the D is unclear. Looked up from germline, CDR1 is SGDLS and CDR2 is YYNGEE. This CDR3 has 13 residues. CDR3 nucleotides: TGTGCCAGCGGCGTAGACCGGAACACTGAAGCTTTCTTT. It yields the protein CASGVDRNTEAFF.

In the case of this clonotype: A junction end diverges from the germline sequence, so it may reflect a read error. CDR3 DNA: TGCAGTGTTAGAGATCCCAACAGGGCGGGAGGAAACACCATATATTTT. Translating it yields CSVRDPNRAGGNTIYF. J is TRBJ1-3 and V is TRBV20-1, with a weak D call TRBD1 (6 bases). Germline V gene lookup returns CDR1 DFQATT and CDR2 SNEGSKA (reference sequence). This CDR3 comprises 16 residues.

This clonotype was detected ten times or more. The chain combines TRBV7-9 with TRBJ1-5, with TRBD1 identical over 10 bases. The ends lost 2 bases at V and 5 bases at J; junction bases unmatched: 6. Germline CDR1 SEHNR, CDR2 FQNEAQ (reference sequence). The CDR3 has 16 amino acids. DNA of the CDR3: TGTGCCAGCAGCTTACCCCGACAGGGGGCTGATCAGCCCCAGCATTTT. It codes for CASSLPRQGADQPQHF. The whole variable domain, filled in from reference TRBV7-9 and TRBJ1-5, reads DTGVSQNPRHKITKRGQNVTFRCDPISEHNRLYWYRQTLGQGPEFLTYFQNEAQLEKSRLLSDRFSAERPKGSFSTLEIQRTEQGDSAMYLCASSLPRQGADQPQHFGDGTRLSIL.

A few counts support this clonotype. The V and J genes are TRBV29-1 and TRBJ2-3, with TRBD1 matching 9 bases. CDR3 length: 14 residues. Losses at the gene ends were 4 bases for V and 5 bases for J; bases not matched to a gene: 7. CDR1 SQVTM and CDR2 ANQGSEA come from the germline V gene. CDR3 residues: CSVGFGTGLDTQYF. CDR3 nucleotide sequence: TGCAGCGTTGGGTTCGGGACAGGGCTAGATACGCAGTATTTT.

Ten or more counts support this clonotype. The gene calls are TRBV12-3 or TRBV12-4 and TRBJ2-1; TRBD1 matches at 12 bases. The CDR3 loop spans 14 amino acids. V trimming: 4 bases; J trimming: 6 bases; junction bases outside the gene matches: 1. The CDR3 DNA reads as TGTGCCAGCAGTTCGGGACAGGGGGCCAATGAGCAGTTCTTC. Its protein product is CASSSGQGANEQFF.

Concerning this clonotype: Relative to the germline gene, one junction end is altered; a read error may explain this. The genes are TRBV15 and TRBJ1-2, with D possibly being TRBD1 (6 bases). The CDR3 is 15 amino acids. Germline CDR1 reads LNHNV; CDR2 reads YYDKDF (reference sequence). The CDR3 loop reads CGTSRAGTGLVGYTF. CDR3 nucleotide sequence: TGTGGCACCAGCAGAGCGGGCACAGGGTTAGTGGGCTACACCTTC.

This rearrangement joins TRBV7-3 to TRBJ1-5, with 9 bases fitting TRBD1. The CDR3 is 18 amino acids. V lost 7 bases, J lost 0 bases, and 13 bases stayed unmatched. CDR1 SGHTA and CDR2 FQGTGA come from the germline V gene. The DNA for the CDR3 is TGTGCCAGCATCCCCGACAAACCGGGACAGGGTAGCAATCAGCCCCAGCATTTT. This gives the protein CASIPDKPGQGSNQPQHF.

This rearrangement joins TRBV7-2 to TRBJ2-7, with D perhaps matching TRBD2 (5 bases). The CDR3 is 14 amino acids. The germline V and J ends were trimmed by 6 bases and 6 bases, with 18 bases remaining between them. Germline V lookup: CDR1 SGHTA, CDR2 FQGNSA. The CDR3 sequence: CASSREGRRVEQYF. As DNA, the CDR3 is TGTGCCAGCAGTCGAGAGGGAAGAAGAGTCGAGCAGTACTTC.

Remarks on this clonotype: A much larger clone sits a single nucleotide away, making a read error possible. Without the conserved terminal phenylalanine or tryptophan, this CDR3 likely stems from a read error. The V and J genes are TRBV5-1 and TRBJ2-7, with TRBD1 identical over 7 bases. The V segment lost 0 bases and the J segment 3 bases; nucleotides outside the gene matches: 3. This CDR3 is 14 amino acids long. Germline V gives CDR1 SGHRS, CDR2 YFSETQ. The chain's CDR3 is CASSLEAGGYEQYS. The CDR3 DNA reads TGCGCCAGCAGCTTGGAGGCAGGGGGCTACGAGCAGTACTCC.

The chain is built from TRBV13 and TRBJ2-2, with D possibly being TRBD1 (5 bases). Trimming stripped 5 bases from V and 3 bases from J, with 10 bases between. The CDR3 sequence is 14 residues long. CDR1 is PRHDT and CDR2 is FYEKMQ in the germline V gene (reference sequence). The CDR3 spells CASSLGQHTGELFF. In nucleotides, the CDR3 is TGTGCCAGCAGCCTCGGACAACACACCGGGGAGCTGTTTTTT.

Worth noting for this clonotype: This may come from a read error, since a much larger clone is one base off. The rearrangement links TRBV2 to TRBJ2-2; weak D call: TRBD1 (6 bases). Looked up from germline, CDR1 is SNHLY and CDR2 is FYNNEI. The CDR3 spans 16 residues. CDR3 bases: TGTGCCAGCAGGGCCCGATATAGACGGGACACCGGGGAGCTGTCTTTT. Amino acid sequence: CASRARYRRDTGELSF.

V gene TRBV29-1 combines with J gene TRBJ1-1; a possible D gene is TRBD1 (5 bases). Trimming took 4 bases from V and 11 from J, leaving 11 bases between them. This CDR3 is built from 10 residues. From germline, CDR1 is SQVTM and CDR2 ANQGSEA. The CDR3, as DNA: TGCAGCGTTGTGGAGGGGCCCGCTTTCTTT. The encoded protein is CSVVEGPAFF.

This clonotype was detected a few times. This sequence joins TRBV12-3 or TRBV12-4 and TRBJ2-1; 11 bases align to TRBD1. J was trimmed by 7 bases and V by 5 bases; bases with no gene match: 7. The CDR3 covers 15 residues. CDR3 DNA sequence: TGTGCCAGCAGTCCTCGGACAGGGGGCGCAAATGAGCAGTTCTTC. Translation gives CASSPRTGGANEQFF.

Many counts were recorded for this clonotype. The chain carries TRBV2 and TRBJ1-3; D may be TRBD1 (6 bases). V was pared by 2 bases and J by 8 bases, with 16 bases between. The V gene's germline CDR1 is SNHLY and CDR2 FYNNEI. This CDR3 spans 15 amino acids. The CDR3 coding sequence is TGTGCCAGCAGTGAAACTGGACAGCTTCGCGACACCATATATTTT. This gives the protein CASSETGQLRDTIYF.

This sequence joins TRBV7-8 and TRBJ2-7; possible D gene TRBD2, 6 bases. Germline CDR1 is SGHVS and CDR2 is FQNEAQ. With 8 bases removed from V and 2 bases from J, the gap between germline ends came to 16 bases. The CDR3 sequence is 14 residues long. This chain's CDR3 is CASVADRATYEQYF. The CDR3 nucleotides read TGTGCCAGCGTAGCGGACCGGGCCACCTACGAGCAGTACTTC.

This clonotype has a handful of counts. This rearrangement joins TRBV5-1 to TRBJ2-2; 8 positions agree with TRBD1. This CDR3 has 17 amino acids. Per germline, CDR1 SGHRS and CDR2 YFSETQ. V was pared by 4 bases and J by 5 bases, with 13 bases of the junction left unmatched. CDR3 sequence reads: CASSGGQVNFGTGELFF. The CDR3 DNA reads as TGCGCCAGCAGCGGGGGACAGGTTAATTTTGGGACCGGGGAGCTGTTTTTT.

On this clonotype itself: Possible read error: a much larger clone is one base away. The genes are TRBV7-8 and TRBJ2-7; D tentatively reads TRBD1 or TRBD2 (5 bases each). This CDR3 has 16 amino acids. Germline CDR1 is SGHVS and CDR2 is FQNEAQ. Trimming removed 5 bases at V and 6 bases at J, with 23 bases between. This chain's CDR3 is CASSLRGPGTPSEQYF. CDR3 coding DNA: TGTGCCAGCAGCCTTAGAGGGCCAGGGACCCCCTCCGAGCAGTACTTC.

Only a few counts were recorded for this clonotype. The germline gene is not matched at one end of the junction; a read error may be the cause. This chain connects TRBV6-1 to TRBJ2-1; TRBD2 matches at 12 bases. The CDR3 totals 14 residues. Germline V gene sequence: CDR1 MNHNS, CDR2 SASEGT. The CDR3 DNA reads TGTGCCAGTCGGACTAGCGGGATGGTCAATGAGCGGTTCTTC. It specifies CASRTSGMVNERFF.

As for this clonotype: This may be a read error, as it is one base from a much larger clone. The V gene is TRBV7-2, the J gene TRBJ1-5, with TRBD1 matching 8 bases. From germline, CDR1 is SGHTA and CDR2 FQGNSA. This CDR3 contains 15 residues. The CDR3 DNA reads as TGTGCCCGCAGCGCATACGGACAGGGCAATCAACCCCAGCATTTT. Protein product: CARSAYGQGNQPQHF.

This clonotype has a count of ten or more. This chain uses TRBV19 with TRBJ1-1; TRBD1 matches at 7 bases. V lost 5 bases to trimming and J lost 7 bases; unmatched junction nucleotides: 10. Germline V gene sequence: CDR1 LNHDA, CDR2 SQIVND (reference sequence). The CDR3 runs to 14 residues. The CDR3 sequence: CASSGRGALGEAFF. As DNA, the CDR3 is TGTGCCAGTAGTGGCAGGGGGGCGTTAGGTGAAGCTTTCTTT.

This clonotype has a count of ten or more. The CDR3 loop is CSAPTRTGDEQYF. CDR3 coding DNA: TGCAGTGCTCCCACCCGGACAGGGGACGAGCAGTACTTC. V usage is TRBV20-1 and J usage is TRBJ2-7, with TRBD1 matching 9 bases. This CDR3 has 13 residues. Per germline, CDR1 DFQATT and CDR2 SNEGSKA (reference sequence). V lost 5 bases to trimming and J lost 5 bases; unmatched junction nucleotides: 7.

This clonotype was seen at least ten times. The V gene is TRBV6-1, the J gene TRBJ1-1; TRBD1 agrees at 7 bases. V lost 11 bases to trimming and J lost 0 bases; unmatched junction nucleotides: 3. Germline V gene sequence: CDR1 MNHNS, CDR2 SASEGT. This CDR3 is 12 amino acids long. The CDR3 protein is CASGQLNTEAFF. The CDR3 nucleotides read TGTGCCTCGGGACAGCTGAACACTGAAGCTTTCTTT.